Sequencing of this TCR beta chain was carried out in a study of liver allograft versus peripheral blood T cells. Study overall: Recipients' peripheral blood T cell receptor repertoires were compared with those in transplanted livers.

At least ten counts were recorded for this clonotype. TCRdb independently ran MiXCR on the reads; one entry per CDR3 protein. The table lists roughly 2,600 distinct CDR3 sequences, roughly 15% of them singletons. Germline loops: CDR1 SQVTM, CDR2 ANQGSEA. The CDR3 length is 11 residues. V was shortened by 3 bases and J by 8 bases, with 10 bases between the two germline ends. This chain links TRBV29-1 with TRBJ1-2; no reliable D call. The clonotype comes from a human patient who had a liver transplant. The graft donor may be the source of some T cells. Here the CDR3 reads CSVDWGWGYTF. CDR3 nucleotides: TGCAGCGTTGACTGGGGTTGGGGCTACACCTTC.